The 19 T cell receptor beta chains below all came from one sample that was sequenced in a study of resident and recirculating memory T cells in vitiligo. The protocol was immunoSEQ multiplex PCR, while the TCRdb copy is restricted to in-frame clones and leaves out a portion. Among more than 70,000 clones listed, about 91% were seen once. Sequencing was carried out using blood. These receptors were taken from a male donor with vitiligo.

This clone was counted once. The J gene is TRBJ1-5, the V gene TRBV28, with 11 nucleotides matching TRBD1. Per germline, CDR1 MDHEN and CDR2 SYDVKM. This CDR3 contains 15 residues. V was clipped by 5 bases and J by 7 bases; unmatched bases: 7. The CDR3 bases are TGTGCCAGCAGTAAGGGGACAGGGGGAAGACAGCCCCAGCATTTT. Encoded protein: CASSKGTGGRQPQHF.

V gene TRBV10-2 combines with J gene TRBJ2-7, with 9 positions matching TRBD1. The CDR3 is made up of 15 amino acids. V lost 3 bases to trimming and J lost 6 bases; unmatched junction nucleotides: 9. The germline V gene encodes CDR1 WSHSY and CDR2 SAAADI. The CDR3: CASSDVGTGNPEQYF. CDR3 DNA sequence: TGCGCCAGCAGTGATGTGGGGACAGGGAACCCCGAGCAGTACTTC.

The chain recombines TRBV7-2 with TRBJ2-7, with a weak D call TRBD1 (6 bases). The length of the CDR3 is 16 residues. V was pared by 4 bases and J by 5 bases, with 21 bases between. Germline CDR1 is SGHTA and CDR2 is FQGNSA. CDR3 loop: CASSSKGERGFHEQYF. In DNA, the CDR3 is TGTGCCAGCAGCTCAAAGGGGGAGCGAGGGTTCCACGAGCAGTACTTC.

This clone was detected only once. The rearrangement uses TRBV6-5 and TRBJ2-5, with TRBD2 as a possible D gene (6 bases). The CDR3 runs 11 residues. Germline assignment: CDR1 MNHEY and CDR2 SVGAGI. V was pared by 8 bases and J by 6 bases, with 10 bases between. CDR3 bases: TGTGCCAGCGTGGGGGGACAGACCCAGTACTTC. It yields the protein CASVGGQTQYF.

CDR3 nucleotides: TGCAGTGCCGATCGGGCGGGGGAGCAGTACTTC. Encoded protein: CSADRAGEQYF. The V gene is TRBV20-1, the J gene TRBJ2-7; perhaps TRBD2 as D (6 bases). V lost 6 bases and J 7 bases, leaving 13 bases between the germline ends. The V gene's germline CDR1 is DFQATT and CDR2 SNEGSKA (reference sequence). This CDR3 contains 11 residues.

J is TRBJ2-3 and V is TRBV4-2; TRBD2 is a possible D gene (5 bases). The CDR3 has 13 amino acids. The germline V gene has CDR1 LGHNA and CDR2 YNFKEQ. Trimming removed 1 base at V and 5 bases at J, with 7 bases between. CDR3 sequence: CASSQAGRDTQYF. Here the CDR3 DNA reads TGTGCCAGCAGCCAAGCGGGGAGAGATACGCAGTATTTT.

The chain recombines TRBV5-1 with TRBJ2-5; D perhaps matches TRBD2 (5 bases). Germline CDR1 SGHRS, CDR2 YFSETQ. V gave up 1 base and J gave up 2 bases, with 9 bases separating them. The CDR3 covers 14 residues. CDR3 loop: CASSLSTRQETQYF. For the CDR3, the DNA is TGCGCCAGCAGCTTGAGCACTAGACAAGAGACCCAGTACTTC.

The CDR3 nucleotides read TGTGCCAGCAGCTTGGGACTAGCGGGAGCTAGGAGTAAGAATGAGCAGTTCTTC. It yields the protein CASSLGLAGARSKNEQFF. The chain recombines TRBV5-5 with TRBJ2-1; 12 nucleotides align to TRBD2. With V trimmed by 0 bases and J by 7 bases, 11 bases remained unmatched. The CDR3 runs to 18 residues. Per germline, CDR1 SGHKS and CDR2 YYEKEE (reference sequence).

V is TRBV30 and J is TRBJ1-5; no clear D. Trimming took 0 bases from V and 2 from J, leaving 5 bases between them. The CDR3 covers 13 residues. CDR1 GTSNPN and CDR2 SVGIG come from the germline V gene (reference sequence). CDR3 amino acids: CAWSVEGNQPQHF. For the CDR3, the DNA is TGTGCCTGGAGTGTGGAGGGCAATCAGCCCCAGCATTTT.

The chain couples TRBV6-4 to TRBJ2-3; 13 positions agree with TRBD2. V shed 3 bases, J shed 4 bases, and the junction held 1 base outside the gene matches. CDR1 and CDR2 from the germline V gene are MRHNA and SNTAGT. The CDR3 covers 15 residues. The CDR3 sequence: CASSELAGGADTQYF. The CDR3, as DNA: TGTGCCAGCAGTGAACTAGCGGGAGGGGCAGATACGCAGTATTTT.

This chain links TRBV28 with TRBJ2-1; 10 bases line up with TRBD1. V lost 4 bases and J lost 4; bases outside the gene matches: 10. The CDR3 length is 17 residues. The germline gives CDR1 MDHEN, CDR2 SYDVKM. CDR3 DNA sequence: TGTGCCAGCAGTTCGTTTCTCCGACAGGGGGCGTACAATGAGCAGTTCTTC. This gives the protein CASSSFLRQGAYNEQFF. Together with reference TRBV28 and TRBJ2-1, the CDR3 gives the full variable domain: DVKVTQSSRYLVKRTGEKVFLECVQDMDHENMFWYRQDPGLGLRLIYFSYDVKMKEKGDIPEGYSVSREKKERFSLILESASTNQTSMYLCASSSFLRQGAYNEQFFGPGTRLTVL.

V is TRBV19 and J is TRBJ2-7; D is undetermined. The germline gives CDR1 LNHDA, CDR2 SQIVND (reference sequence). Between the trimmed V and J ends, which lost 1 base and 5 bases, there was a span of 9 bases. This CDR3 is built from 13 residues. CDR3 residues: CASSIVLSNEQYF. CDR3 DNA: TGTGCCAGTAGTATAGTTCTTAGTAACGAGCAGTACTTC.

CDR3 sequence reads: CASSLDEGQGSSYEQYF. CDR3 DNA: TGTGCCAGCAGCTTAGATGAGGGACAGGGGTCCTCCTACGAGCAGTACTTC. The rearrangement joins TRBV11-3 to TRBJ2-7; 10 nucleotides match TRBD1. After removal of 0 bases from V and 0 bases from J, the junction contained 5 bases not matched to a gene. Germline CDR1 is SGHNT and CDR2 is YENEEA. This CDR3 comprises 17 residues.

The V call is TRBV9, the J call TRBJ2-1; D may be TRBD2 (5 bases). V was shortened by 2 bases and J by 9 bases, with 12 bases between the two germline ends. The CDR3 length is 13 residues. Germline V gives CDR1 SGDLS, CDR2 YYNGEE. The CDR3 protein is CASSVWERSEQFF. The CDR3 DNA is TGTGCCAGCAGCGTTTGGGAGAGGAGTGAGCAGTTCTTC.

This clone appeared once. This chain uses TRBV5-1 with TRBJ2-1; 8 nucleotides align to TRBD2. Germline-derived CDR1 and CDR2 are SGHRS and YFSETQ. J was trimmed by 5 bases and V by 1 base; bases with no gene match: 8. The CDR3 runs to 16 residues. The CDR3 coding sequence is TGCGCCAGCAGCTTGCAGGGCCCGGGAGGGGACAATGAGCAGTTCTTC. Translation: CASSLQGPGGDNEQFF.

The CDR3: CASSQEGRRVDTQYF. CDR3 sequence (DNA): TGCGCCAGCAGCCAAGAGGGGAGGAGGGTAGATACGCAGTATTTT. The chain links TRBV4-1 to TRBJ2-3, with a weak D call TRBD2 (6 bases). The CDR3 extends over 15 amino acids. Germline CDR1 reads MGHRA; CDR2 reads YSYEKL. V gave up 0 bases and J gave up 5 bases, with 12 bases separating them.

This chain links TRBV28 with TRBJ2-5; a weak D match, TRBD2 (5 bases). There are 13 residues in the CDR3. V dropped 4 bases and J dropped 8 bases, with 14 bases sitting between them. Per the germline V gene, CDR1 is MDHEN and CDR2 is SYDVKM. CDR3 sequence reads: CASSSPNSGTQYF. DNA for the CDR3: TGTGCCAGCAGTTCACCCAACTCGGGAACCCAGTACTTC.

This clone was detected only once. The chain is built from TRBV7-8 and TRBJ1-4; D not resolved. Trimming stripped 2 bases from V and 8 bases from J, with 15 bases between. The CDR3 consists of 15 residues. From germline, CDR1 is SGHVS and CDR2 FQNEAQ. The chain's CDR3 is CASSLQWAASEKLFF. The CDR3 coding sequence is TGTGCCAGCAGCTTACAGTGGGCCGCTTCCGAAAAACTGTTTTTT.

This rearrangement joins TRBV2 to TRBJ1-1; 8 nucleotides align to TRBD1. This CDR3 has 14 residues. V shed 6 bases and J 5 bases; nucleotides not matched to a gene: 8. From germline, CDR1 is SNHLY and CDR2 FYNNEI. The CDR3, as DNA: TGTGCCAGCAGGGCAGGGGGCGCGGGGACTGAAGCTTTCTTT. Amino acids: CASRAGGAGTEAFF.